The next 21 T cell receptor beta chains were all read from a single sample in a study of shared clonotypes between healthy human individuals. The protocol was immunoSEQ multiplex PCR, while the TCRdb copy is restricted to in-frame clones and leaves out a portion. Of approximately 2.5 million clones in the sample, around nine tenths were seen once. The sample taken for sequencing was naive CD4+ T cells sorted from blood. Documented subset: CD45RA+ positively selected. These receptors all come from a man aged 18 to 30 in good health.

This rearrangement joins TRBV21-1 to TRBJ1-2. TRBV21-1 corresponds to a pseudogene. The CDR3 runs to 15 residues. CDR3 DNA: TGTGCCAGCAGCTTCCGTCTAGGCGGGGTATATGGCTACACCTTC. It translates to CASSFRLGGVYGYTF.

This clone came up once. The chain uses TRBV4-1 and TRBJ2-1; 7 nucleotides agree with TRBD2. Germline V lookup: CDR1 MGHRA, CDR2 YSYEKL. The CDR3 sequence is 15 residues long. V was pared by 4 bases and J by 7 bases, with 10 bases of the junction left unmatched. As DNA, the CDR3 is TGCGCCAGCAGCCGCGGACAAGCCGGGGGGAATGAGCAGTTCTTC. Protein sequence: CASSRGQAGGNEQFF.

This chain links TRBV18 with TRBJ1-4; the D is unclear. Germline V CDR1 and CDR2: KGHSH, LQKENI. The ends were cut back, 2 bases at V and 7 bases at J, with 26 bases in the middle. This CDR3 is 19 amino acids long. This chain's CDR3 is CASSPYFGEREVAREKLFF. CDR3 DNA sequence: TGTGCCAGCTCACCATACTTCGGAGAAAGGGAGGTCGCCCGTGAAAAACTGTTTTTT.

The rearrangement joins TRBV18 to TRBJ2-1, with 9 bases lining up with TRBD2. This CDR3 is built from 15 residues. From germline, CDR1 is KGHSH and CDR2 LQKENI. The V and J ends lost 1 base and 5 bases, in that order; junction bases with no gene match: 3. This CDR3 is CASSPRLADNNEQFF. In DNA, the CDR3 is TGTGCCAGCTCACCACGACTAGCGGATAACAATGAGCAGTTCTTC.

The table lists this clone with a few counts. The rearrangement uses TRBV5-1 and TRBJ1-5; D is ambiguous. CDR3 length equals 13 residues. The germline CDR1 and CDR2 sequences are SGHRS and YFSETQ. Trimming cost V 0 bases and J 9 bases, with 10 bases left between them. The CDR3 loop reads CASSLDQSWPQHF. The CDR3 coding sequence is TGCGCCAGCAGCTTGGATCAATCGTGGCCCCAGCATTTT. The entire variable domain, with the rest obtained from reference TRBV5-1 and TRBJ1-5, is as follows: KAGVTQTPRYLIKTRGQQVTLSCSPISGHRSVSWYQQTPGQGLQFLFEYFSETQRNKGNFPGRFSGRQFSNSRSEMNVSTLELGDSALYLCASSLDQSWPQHFGDGTRLSIL.

The chain joins TRBV7-2 to TRBJ2-7; D not certain. This CDR3 has 14 residues. Germline V gives CDR1 SGHTA, CDR2 FQGNSA. V gave up 3 bases and J gave up 6 bases, with 15 bases separating them. CDR3 in DNA: TGTGCCAGCAGCTTCTCTCCAGCGATGTCCGAGCAGTACTTC. Protein sequence: CASSFSPAMSEQYF.

The V and J genes are TRBV14 and TRBJ1-4; the D is unclear. The V and J ends lost 4 bases and 10 bases respectively, with 19 bases between them. This CDR3 region has 15 residues. Germline V gene lookup returns CDR1 SGHDN and CDR2 FVKESK. The CDR3: CASSPRVSSSGKLFF. The CDR3, as DNA: TGTGCCAGCAGCCCTCGGGTCAGTTCAAGTGGAAAACTGTTTTTT.

A word on this clone: Additional DNA sequences in this sample encode the identical CDR3. The chain couples TRBV19 to TRBJ1-5, with TRBD1 as a possible D gene (5 bases). Germline V gives CDR1 LNHDA, CDR2 SQIVND (reference sequence). Trimming shortened V by 1 base and J by 6 bases, and 13 bases separated the two germline ends. This CDR3 is built from 15 residues. Here the CDR3 DNA reads TGTGCCAGTAGTATAGTGGGGGGTAGCGGTCAGCCCCAGCATTTT. Translating it yields CASSIVGGSGQPQHF.

The rearrangement uses TRBV29-1 and TRBJ1-1; 7 positions agree with TRBD1. The V gene's germline CDR1 is SQVTM and CDR2 ANQGSEA. J gave up 10 bases and V 7 bases, and 12 bases lay outside the gene matches. The CDR3 contains 12 residues. The CDR3 sequence: CSAFGQVIGAFF. Here the CDR3 DNA reads TGCAGCGCCTTCGGACAGGTCATAGGAGCTTTCTTT.

The V and J genes are TRBV9 and TRBJ1-2; D is perhaps TRBD1 (6 bases). The CDR3 length is 14 residues. CDR1 is SGDLS and CDR2 is YYNGEE in the germline V gene. V dropped 1 base and J dropped 4 bases, with 11 bases sitting between them. Here the CDR3 DNA reads TGTGCCAGCAGCGTAACAGGGTTCGGCTATGGCTACACCTTC. It specifies CASSVTGFGYGYTF.

The CDR3 loop reads CASIPGTPSTDTQYF. In nucleotides, the CDR3 is TGTGCCAGCATCCCCGGTACGCCTAGCACAGATACGCAGTATTTT. This chain uses TRBV25-1 with TRBJ2-3, with D unresolved. V lost 7 bases and J lost 0, with 14 bases in between. The CDR3 spans 15 residues. Germline CDR1 is MGHDK and CDR2 is SYGVNS.

J is TRBJ2-2 and V is TRBV5-1; D is perhaps TRBD2 (5 bases). CDR3 length: 11 residues. Trimming took off 9 bases at V and 7 bases at J, with 10 bases between the two ends. The germline gives CDR1 SGHRS, CDR2 YFSETQ. The CDR3 spells CATQRDGELFF. The CDR3 DNA sequence: TGCGCCACCCAACGGGACGGGGAGCTGTTTTTT.

This chain links TRBV2 with TRBJ2-1; TRBD2 is a possible D gene (7 bases). Germline loops: CDR1 SNHLY, CDR2 FYNNEI. This CDR3 is 18 amino acids long. V lost 2 bases to trimming and J lost 4 bases, with 21 bases between them. CDR3 residues: CASSEFQGTGLTYNEQFF. The CDR3 DNA reads TGTGCCAGCAGTGAATTCCAGGGGACGGGACTAACATACAATGAGCAGTTCTTC.

The chain employs TRBV2 and TRBJ2-5; 8 nucleotides line up with TRBD2. After removal of 7 bases from V and 1 base from J, the junction contained 5 bases not matched to a gene. Germline assignment: CDR1 SNHLY and CDR2 FYNNEI. CDR3 size: 14 residues. CDR3 coding DNA: TGTGCCAGCAACGCGGGGGGCCTCCAAGAGACCCAGTACTTC. Translated: CASNAGGLQETQYF. Looking up the rest from reference TRBV2 and TRBJ2-5 gives the full variable domain: EPEVTQTPSHQVTQMGQEVILRCVPISNHLYFYWYRQILGQKVEFLVSFYNNEISEKSEIFDDQFSVERPDGSNFTLKIRSTKLEDSAMYFCASNAGGLQETQYFGPGTRLLVL.

This chain joins TRBV7-2 and TRBJ2-7; D is perhaps TRBD1 (5 bases). CDR3 size: 15 residues. Trimming left V 2 bases short and J 9 bases short, with 20 bases between. From germline, CDR1 is SGHTA and CDR2 FQGNSA. CDR3 coding DNA: TGTGCCAGCAGCTTACCAGGACAAGCCGTCCCCGGGCAGTACTTC. This sequence encodes CASSLPGQAVPGQYF.

The chain uses TRBV20-1 and TRBJ1-2, with D uncertain. Looked up from germline, CDR1 is DFQATT and CDR2 is SNEGSKA (reference sequence). Trimming stripped 3 bases from V and 4 bases from J, with 6 bases between. The length of the CDR3 is 11 residues. CDR3 in amino acids: CSASVAYGYTF. CDR3 nucleotide sequence: TGCAGTGCTAGCGTTGCCTATGGCTACACCTTC.

This chain joins TRBV21-1 and TRBJ2-3; the table's D call, TRBD2, has no DNA check behind it. TRBV21-1 is a pseudogene. The CDR3 has 17 residues. This CDR3 reads CASSPGSSGRVTDTQYF. The CDR3 coding sequence is TGTGCCAGCAGCCCGGGATCTAGCGGGAGGGTCACAGATACGCAGTATTTT.

This sequence joins TRBV14 and TRBJ2-2; TRBD2 aligns across 11 bases. J was trimmed by 6 bases and V by 5 bases; bases with no gene match: 2. The V gene's germline CDR1 is SGHDN and CDR2 FVKESK. CDR3 length equals 14 residues. CDR3 loop: CASSVAGGPGELFF. CDR3 DNA sequence: TGTGCCAGCAGCGTAGCGGGAGGGCCCGGGGAGCTGTTTTTT.

The CDR3 DNA reads as TGCGCCAGCAGTCCTTTATATGGTAGCAATCAGCCCCAGCATTTT. Its translation is CASSPLYGSNQPQHF. The rearrangement joins TRBV10-2 to TRBJ1-5; D gene unclear. The germline V and J ends were trimmed by 5 bases and 0 bases, with 11 bases remaining between them. The CDR3 is made up of 15 amino acids. Germline lookup yields CDR1 WSHSY and CDR2 SAAADI.

The sample holds one count of this clone. V and J are TRBV18 and TRBJ2-2, with D possibly being TRBD1 (5 bases). Germline loops: CDR1 KGHSH, CDR2 LQKENI. V was trimmed by 4 bases and J by 7 bases, leaving 13 bases between them. This CDR3 spans 14 amino acids. The CDR3 spells CASSQTKGNGELFF. DNA of the CDR3: TGTGCCAGCTCACAGACGAAGGGGAACGGGGAGCTGTTTTTT.

Points on this clone: At the DNA level, this CDR3 is encoded by other sequences in the same sample as well. This chain joins TRBV6-6 and TRBJ2-7; 7 positions match TRBD2. The CDR3 consists of 14 residues. Germline CDR1 MNHNY, CDR2 SVGAGI (reference sequence). V lost 0 bases and J lost 4; bases outside the gene matches: 3. The CDR3 DNA sequence: TGTGCCAGCAGTTACTCGGGAGGGCCGTACGAGCAGTACTTC. It codes for CASSYSGGPYEQYF.